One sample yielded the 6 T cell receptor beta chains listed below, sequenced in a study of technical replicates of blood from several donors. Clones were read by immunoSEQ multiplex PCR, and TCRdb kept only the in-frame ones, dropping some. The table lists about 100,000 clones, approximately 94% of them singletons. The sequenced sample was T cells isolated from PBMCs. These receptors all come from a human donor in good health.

CDR3 protein: CSARYNNEQFF. The CDR3 coding sequence is TGCAGTGCTAGATATAACAATGAGCAGTTCTTC. The gene calls are TRBV20-1 and TRBJ2-1; D is uncertain. Germline V gene lookup returns CDR1 DFQATT and CDR2 SNEGSKA (reference sequence). Trimming removed 2 bases from V and 5 bases from J, with 4 bases in between. This CDR3 has 11 residues.

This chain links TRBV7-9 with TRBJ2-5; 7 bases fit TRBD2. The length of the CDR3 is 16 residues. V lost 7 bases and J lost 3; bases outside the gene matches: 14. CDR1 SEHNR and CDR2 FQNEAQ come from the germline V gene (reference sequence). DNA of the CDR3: TGTGCCAGCACTCGATCTCTGTGGGGGGGAGAAGAGACCCAGTACTTC. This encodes CASTRSLWGGEETQYF.

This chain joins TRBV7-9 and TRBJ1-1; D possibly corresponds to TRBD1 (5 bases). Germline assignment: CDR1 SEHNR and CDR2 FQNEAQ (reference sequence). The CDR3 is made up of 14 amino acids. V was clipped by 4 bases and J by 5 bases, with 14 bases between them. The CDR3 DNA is TGTGCCAGCAGCTCCCCGGCAGGGAGGACTGAAGCTTTCTTT. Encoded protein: CASSSPAGRTEAFF.

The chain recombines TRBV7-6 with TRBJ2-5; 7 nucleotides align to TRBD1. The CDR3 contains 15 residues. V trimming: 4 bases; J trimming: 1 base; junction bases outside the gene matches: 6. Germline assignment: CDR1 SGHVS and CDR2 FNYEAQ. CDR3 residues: CASSSTGPIQETQYF. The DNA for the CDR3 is TGTGCCAGCAGCTCGACAGGGCCGATCCAAGAGACCCAGTACTTC.

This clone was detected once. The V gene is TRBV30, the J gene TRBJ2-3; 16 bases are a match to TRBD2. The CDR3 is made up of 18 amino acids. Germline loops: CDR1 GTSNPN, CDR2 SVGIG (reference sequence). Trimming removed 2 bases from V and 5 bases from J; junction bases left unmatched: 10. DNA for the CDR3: TGTGCCTGGAGTTTGGGACTAGCGGGGGGGCCGGTTCAAGATACGCAGTATTTT. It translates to CAWSLGLAGGPVQDTQYF.

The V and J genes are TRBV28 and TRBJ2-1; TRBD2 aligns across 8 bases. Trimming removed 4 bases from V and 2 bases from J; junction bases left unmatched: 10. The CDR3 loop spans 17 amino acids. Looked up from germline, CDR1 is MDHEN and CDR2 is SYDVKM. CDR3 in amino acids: CASSSHQRELTYNEQFF. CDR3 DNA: TGTGCCAGCAGTTCCCATCAGCGGGAGCTTACCTACAATGAGCAGTTCTTC.